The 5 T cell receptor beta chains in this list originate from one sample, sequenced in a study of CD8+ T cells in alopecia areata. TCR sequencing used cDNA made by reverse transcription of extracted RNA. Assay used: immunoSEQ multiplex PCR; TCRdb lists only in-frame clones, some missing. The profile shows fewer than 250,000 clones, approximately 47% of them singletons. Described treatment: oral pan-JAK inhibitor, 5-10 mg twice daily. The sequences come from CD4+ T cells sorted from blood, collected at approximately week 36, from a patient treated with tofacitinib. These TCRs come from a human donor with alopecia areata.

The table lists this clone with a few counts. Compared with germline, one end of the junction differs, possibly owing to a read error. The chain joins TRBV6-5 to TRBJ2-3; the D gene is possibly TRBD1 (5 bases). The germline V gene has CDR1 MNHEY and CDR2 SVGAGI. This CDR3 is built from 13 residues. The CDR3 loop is CAISGAREDTQYF. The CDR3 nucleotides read TGTGCCATCAGTGGGGCCCGAGAAGATACGCAGTATTTT.

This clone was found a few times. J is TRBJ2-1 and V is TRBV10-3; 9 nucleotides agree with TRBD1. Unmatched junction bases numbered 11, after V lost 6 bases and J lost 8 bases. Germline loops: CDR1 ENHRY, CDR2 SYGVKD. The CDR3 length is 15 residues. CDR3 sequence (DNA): TGTGCCATCAGCCCAGGACAGGGGCTAATCGATGAGCAGTTCTTC. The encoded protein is CAISPGQGLIDEQFF.

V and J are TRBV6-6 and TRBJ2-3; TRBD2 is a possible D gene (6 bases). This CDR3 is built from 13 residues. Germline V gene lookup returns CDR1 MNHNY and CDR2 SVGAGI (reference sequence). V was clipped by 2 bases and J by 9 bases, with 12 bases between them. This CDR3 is CASSYAGGATQYF. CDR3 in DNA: TGTGCCAGCAGTTACGCGGGCGGGGCGACGCAGTATTTT.

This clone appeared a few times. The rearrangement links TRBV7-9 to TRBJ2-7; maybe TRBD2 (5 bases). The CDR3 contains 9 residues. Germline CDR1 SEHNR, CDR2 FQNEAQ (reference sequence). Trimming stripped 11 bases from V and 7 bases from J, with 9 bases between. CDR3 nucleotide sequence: TGTGCCGCCGGGGAAGAGCAGTACTTC. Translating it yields CAAGEEQYF.

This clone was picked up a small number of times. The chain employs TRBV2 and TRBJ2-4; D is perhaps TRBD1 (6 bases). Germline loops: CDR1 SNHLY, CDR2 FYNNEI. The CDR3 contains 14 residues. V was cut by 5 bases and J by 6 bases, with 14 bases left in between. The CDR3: CASSRDTAGNIQYF. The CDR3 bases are TGTGCCAGCAGTAGGGACACCGCGGGAAACATTCAGTACTTC.